This T cell receptor (beta chain) was captured by sequencing in a study of blood T cell repertoires in COVID-19 (dated by TCRdb to about 2020). With regard to the full study: Collaborator samples came from the United States, Italy and Spain and covered acute and convalescent phases of COVID-19. The material from the prospective study consisted of cDNA or gDNA derived from T cells, B-cell-depleted T cells, or PBMCs. The dataset comprised deeply sampled blood TCRbeta repertoires from subjects exposed to, actively infected with, or recovered from COVID-19. A freely available public database, intended as a resource for researchers studying the immune response to SARS-CoV-2, is where the repertoires were released. Samples came from the ongoing ImmuneRACE study (first 160 participants) plus 1,254 subjects from 6 global collaborators. A de-identified subject ID, COVID-19 status, age in years and sex were almost always included in the sample metadata. HLA class I and class II types, where available, came from metadata supplied by the sample provider rather than from assay-based typing. Summary of the overall study and its limitations: Clinical and demographic metadata were provided uncurated, with the amount varying by source and participant.

The CDR1 and CDR2 encoded by the germline V gene (reference sequence) are MNHEY and SMNVEV. Relative to germline, V is 7 bases shorter and J is 4 bases shorter, with 16 bases between their ends. Spanning cysteine to phenylalanine, the CDR3 consists of 14 amino acids. Only the CDR3 DNA stays, 42 bases, in frame from base 1. The collaborating institutions used their own protocols to collect whole blood in K2EDTA tubes. Collaborator samples were shipped for TCRbeta analysis as frozen whole blood, isolated PBMCs, or DNA extracted from either sample type. Concerning this clone: What this receptor recognizes is not known. No quality values exist for individual bases; no much larger clone is one base distant.

TCRbeta CDR3 regions were amplified from genomic DNA using the immunoSEQ Assay, a bias-controlled multiplex PCR. The paper's processing steps were these. The number of nucleated cells in each sample was estimated from the amplification of reference gene primers within the assay. To quantify the absolute abundance of each unique TCRbeta CDR3 rearrangement, sequence reads were collapsed and filtered. For each sample, productive Simpson clonality was calculated as the square root of Simpson's diversity index over productive rearrangements. The immuneACCESS repertoire file appears here via TCRdb, limited to in-frame rearrangements. These files lack a portion of the clones; in checked studies, under half of the deficit traces to unresolved V genes, and the cause of the others is not known. That table furnishes V, J and clone size, whereas the DNA furnished D and trimming. The sample yields roughly 84,000 clones; approximately 78% were counted once. Around 15% of the sample goes to the ten largest clones.

The chain couples TRBV27 to TRBJ1-2; the D gene cannot be named for sure. The specimen sequenced was peripheral blood. The clonotype was recovered from a woman of 80 years or more with acute or convalescent COVID-19. CDR3 protein: CASTRSIPPYGYTF. In nucleotides, the sequence is TGTGCCAGCACCCGGTCTATCCCGCCCTATGGCTACACCTTC.